Listed below are T cell receptor beta chains from one sample, sequenced in a study of T cell responses to AZD1222 COVID-19 vaccine. This table comes from immunoSEQ multiplex PCR, and its TCRdb copy is limited to in-frame clones, with some not included. The sample records some 120,000 clones, around 87% being singletons. This material consisted of peripheral blood, taken on day 0 of AZD1222 vaccination. These receptor sequences come from an adult in good health. Each CDR3 is given with its conserved first and last residue. The D gene is left open where the match is weak. Expanded clones get a size class; other rows say once, few or many, or leave the size out.

TRBJ1-2 | TRBV28 | once | - | TGTGCCAGCGGGGAGGGTGGCTACACCTTC | CASGEGGYTF
TRBJ2-7 | TRBV5-1 | - | TRBD1 | TGCGCCAGCAGTACCGGGGGGACAGGGGGGGAGCAGTACTTC | CASSTGGTGGEQYF
TRBJ1-1 | TRBV6-5 | once | TRBD1 | TGTGCCAGCAGTCAAATCAGACAGGGCGAAGCTTTCTTT | CASSQIRQGEAFF
TRBJ1-6 | TRBV2 | - | TRBD1 | TGTGCCAGCAGCCGACAGGGGGAGTATTCACCCCTCCACTTT | CASSRQGEYSPLHF
TRBJ1-1 | TRBV6-5 | - | - | TGTGCCAGCAGTTACGAGAACAGGAACACTGAAGCTTTCTTT | CASSYENRNTEAFF
TRBJ2-7 | TRBV7-6 | - | TRBD1 | TGTGCCAGCAGCTTATCCGTCACAGGGGCTTCCTACGAGCAGTACTTC | CASSLSVTGASYEQYF
TRBJ2-1 | TRBV7-6 | - | TRBD2 | TGTGCCAGCAGCTTACGATATCGGACTAGCGGGAGTCATGAGCAGTTCTTC | CASSLRYRTSGSHEQFF
TRBJ2-4 | TRBV5-8 | - | - | TGTGCCAGCAGCTTGCCGGACTACAAAAACATTCAGTACTTC | CASSLPDYKNIQYF
TRBJ2-3 | TRBV2 | - | TRBD2 | TGTGCCAGCAAGTCGGCGGGAGGGCCGAGGGATACGCAGTATTTT | CASKSAGGPRDTQYF
TRBJ1-2 | TRBV5-1 | - | - | TGCGCCAGCAGCTGGGGTCGCCAGCCGGTGGACTATGGCTACACCTTC | CASSWGRQPVDYGYTF
TRBJ2-7 | TRBV14 | - | - | TGTGCCAGCAGCCCTAAGGGAGCTAAGCAGTACTTC | CASSPKGAKQYF
TRBJ2-1 | TRBV7-2 | - | TRBD1 | TGTGCCAGCAGCTTTCCACCAGGGGGCGCTTACAATGAGCAGTTCTTC | CASSFPPGGAYNEQFF
TRBJ2-1 | TRBV7-2 | - | TRBD2 | TGTGCCAGCAGCTCCGGTAGCGGGAGGGGTTCCTACAATGAGCAGTTCTTC | CASSSGSGRGSYNEQFF
TRBJ1-1 | TRBV28 | few | - | TGTGCCATCGGAAGGGCAGGGGTCGGCATGAACACTGAAGCTTTCTTT | CAIGRAGVGMNTEAFF
TRBJ2-5 | TRBV11-2 | - | TRBD1 | TGTGCCAGCAGCCACCCACAGGGGTTGGAGACCCAGTACTTC | CASSHPQGLETQYF
TRBJ1-1 | TRBV5-1 | - | TRBD1 | TGCGCCAGCAGCGTAAGGACAGGGGTGAACACTGAAGCTTTCTTT | CASSVRTGVNTEAFF
TRBJ2-7 | TRBV28 | - | TRBD2 | TGTGCCAGCAGTACTTTAGCGGGGGAGGAGGCCTTC | CASSTLAGEEAF
TRBJ1-6 | TRBV4-3 | - | - | TGCGCCAGCAGCCACGGGACGGGGAATAATTCACCCCTCCACTTT | CASSHGTGNNSPLHF
TRBJ2-3 | TRBV2 | - | TRBD1 | TGTGCCAGCAGTCCACAGGGGGCTGTCACAGATACGCAGTATTTT | CASSPQGAVTDTQYF
TRBJ2-2 | TRBV9 | - | TRBD2 | TGTGCCAGCAGTTCGCCCTCTGAAGCGGGAGCCTTAACCGGGGAGCTGTTTTTT | CASSSPSEAGALTGELFF
TRBJ1-1 | TRBV27 | - | - | TGTGCCAGCAGTCCCCCCAACAGGGTCACTGAAGCTTTCTTT | CASSPPNRVTEAFF
TRBJ1-5 | TRBV12-5 | - | TRBD1 | TGTGCTAGTACGACAGGGGTACACCAGCCCCAGCATTTT | CASTTGVHQPQHF
TRBJ2-7 | TRBV14 | - | TRBD2 | TGTGCCAGCAGCCCTCCAGGACAGGGACTAGCGGAGCAGTACTTC | CASSPPGQGLAEQYF
TRBJ2-7 | TRBV6-5 | once | - | TGTGCCACCGAGGGGACACACTACGAGCAGTACTTC | CATEGTHYEQYF
TRBJ1-5 | TRBV6-5 | - | - | TGTGCCAGCAGTTACTCCGGACAGTTCAATCAGCCCCAGCATTTT | CASSYSGQFNQPQHF
TRBJ1-4 | TRBV19 | - | TRBD1 | TGTGCCAGTAGATCGGGACAGGGGTACGAAAAACTGTTTTTT | CASRSGQGYEKLFF
TRBJ2-3 | TRBV5-4 | - | TRBD2 | TGTGCCAGCAGCCCCAGACTAGCATCCACCCCAGATACGCAGTATTTT | CASSPRLASTPDTQYF
TRBJ1-1 | TRBV6-5 | - | TRBD1 | TGTGCCAGCATGCCGGGGGACAGGGGGTTCACTGAAGCTTTCTTT | CASMPGDRGFTEAFF
TRBJ2-4 | TRBV3-1/TRBV3-2 | - | TRBD1 | TGTGCCAGCAGCCAAGATAGAGGACAGGTCGCCAAAAACATTCAGTACTTC | CASSQDRGQVAKNIQYF
TRBJ1-1 | TRBV29-1 | - | TRBD1 | TGCAGCGTCCAACAGGGGTTTAACACTGAAGCTTTCTTT | CSVQQGFNTEAFF
TRBJ2-3 | TRBV4-1 | - | - | TGCGCCAGCAGCCATTCCGGGGTCCAGACAGATACGCAGTATTTT | CASSHSGVQTDTQYF
TRBJ2-7 | TRBV27 | few | - | TGTGCCAGCAGTTTAACACCTTTCTACGAGCAGTACTTC | CASSLTPFYEQYF
TRBJ2-7 | TRBV3-1/TRBV3-2 | - | TRBD1 | TGTGCCAGCAGCCCCGGGGGGACAGGGGGGTACGAGCAGTACTTC | CASSPGGTGGYEQYF
TRBJ2-1 | TRBV3-1/TRBV3-2 | - | TRBD2 | TGTGCCAGCAGCCAAAGAGTGGGGGGAGGGTCCTACAATGAGCAGTTCTTC | CASSQRVGGGSYNEQFF
TRBJ1-2 | TRBV12-5 | few | TRBD1 | TGTGCTAGTGGTGTTACAGGGGTTGACGGCTACACCTTC | CASGVTGVDGYTF
TRBJ2-1 | TRBV28 | - | TRBD1 | TGTGCCAGCAGTCCAGGGACAGGTGAGCAGTTCTTC | CASSPGTGEQFF
TRBJ1-1 | TRBV6-2/TRBV6-3 | - | - | TGTGCCAGCAGTTACTCGGGGAGGAACACTGAAGCTTTCTTT | CASSYSGRNTEAFF
TRBJ1-5 | TRBV5-1 | - | - | TGCGCCAGCAGCCCACAGGGTTACGGCAATCAGCCCCAGCATTTT | CASSPQGYGNQPQHF
TRBJ2-7 | TRBV7-2 | - | - | TGTGCCAGCAGCTTAGCAGGGCTGGGGCCAGAGCAGTACTTC | CASSLAGLGPEQYF
TRBJ2-1 | TRBV6-5 | - | - | TGTGCCAGCAGTTTCACCGGGACCAGAAATTACAATGAGCAGTTCTTC | CASSFTGTRNYNEQFF
TRBJ2-7 | TRBV4-3 | - | TRBD1 | TGCGCCAGCAGCCGAGGGACAGGGGGCTCCTACGAGCAGTACTTC | CASSRGTGGSYEQYF
TRBJ2-4 | TRBV2 | - | - | TGTGCCAGCACCCTTATAAACGGACCACAGTACTTC | CASTLINGPQYF
TRBJ1-1 | TRBV19 | - | - | TGTGCCAGTAGTATGCAGGGGTCAATTCGGGGAACTGAAGCTTTCTTT | CASSMQGSIRGTEAFF
TRBJ2-1 | TRBV21-1 | few | - | TGTGCCAGCAGCCCCAATGAGCAGTTCTTC | CASSPNEQFF
TRBJ2-2 | TRBV5-6 | - | TRBD1 | TGTGCCAGCACTGGGACAGGGGGGACCGGGGAGCTGTTTTTT | CASTGTGGTGELFF
TRBJ1-2 | TRBV19 | - | - | TGTGCCAGTACCCTTGGACGGGTCTATGGCTACACCTTC | CASTLGRVYGYTF
TRBJ2-7 | TRBV28 | - | TRBD1 | TGTGCCAGCAGTTTGGGGGGGACAGGGTTCGAGCAGTACTTC | CASSLGGTGFEQYF
TRBJ2-1 | TRBV29-1 | - | TRBD2 | TGCAGCGTTGAAGTAGCGGGACAAAACAATGAGCAGTTCTTC | CSVEVAGQNNEQFF
TRBJ1-1 | TRBV19 | few | - | TGTGCCTCGAGAGGGGGAATGAACACTGAAGCTTTCTTT | CASRGGMNTEAFF
TRBJ2-2 | TRBV4-3 | few | - | TGCGCCAGCAGCCAAGGGGCGTCCGACACCGGGGAGCTGTTTTTT | CASSQGASDTGELFF
TRBJ2-3 | TRBV9 | - | TRBD2 | TGTGCCAGCAGCGCGAGAGCGGGAGGGGGGACAGATACGCAGTATTTT | CASSARAGGGTDTQYF